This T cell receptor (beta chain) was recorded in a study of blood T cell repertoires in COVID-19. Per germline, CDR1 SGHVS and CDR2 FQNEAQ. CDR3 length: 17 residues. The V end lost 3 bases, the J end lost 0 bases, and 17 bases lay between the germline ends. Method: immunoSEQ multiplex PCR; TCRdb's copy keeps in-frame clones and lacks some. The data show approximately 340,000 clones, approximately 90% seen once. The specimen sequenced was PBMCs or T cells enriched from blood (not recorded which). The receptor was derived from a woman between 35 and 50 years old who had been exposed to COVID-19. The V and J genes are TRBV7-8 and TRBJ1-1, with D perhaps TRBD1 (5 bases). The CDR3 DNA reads TGTGCCAGCAGCTTCCTGAGCCAGGGAGGCATGAACACTGAAGCTTTCTTT. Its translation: CASSFLSQGGMNTEAFF.